This TCR beta chain is from a study of shared T cell receptors in the human thymus. Only in-frame clones appear in the TCRdb table, and some are missing; sequencing was by immunoSEQ multiplex PCR. The sample shows about 500,000 clones, approximately 80% of them seen only once. This CDR3 spans 15 amino acids. V dropped 6 bases and J dropped 5; count of bases not matched to a gene: 9. CDR1 and CDR2 (germline): KGHSH, LQKENI. These same records also appear under a second study, on human thymus T cells. That work states: Obtained as resections during corrective heart surgery, the thymus tissue was then studied.

This chain joins TRBV18 and TRBJ1-2, with 10 bases fitting TRBD1. Input material: thymocytes. This receptor was taken from a boy younger than two with a congenital heart defect. CDR3 DNA: TGTGCCAGCTCCCCCCGGGACAGGGGTCAGTATGGCTACACCTTC. It yields the protein CASSPRDRGQYGYTF.